This entry lists 25 T cell receptor beta chains sequenced from one sample in a study of sequential checkpoint blockade in melanoma. The treatment: randomized to nivolumab then ipilimumab (arm A) or the reverse (arm B). Repertoires were generated with immunoSEQ multiplex PCR, while TCRdb's copy carries only in-frame clones and drops some. This sample yields about 17,000 clones, of which roughly 71% are seen a single time; about 20% belongs to the top ten. This material consisted of CD8+ T cells sorted from blood (inferred from file names), taken from a patient given nivolumab and ipilimumab in sequence. Source of these receptors: a human donor with melanoma.

There are a few counts of this clone. This rearrangement joins TRBV18 to TRBJ2-7; D is undetermined. V was trimmed by 1 base and J by 7 bases, leaving 8 bases between them. Looked up from germline, CDR1 is KGHSH and CDR2 is LQKENI. The CDR3 has 12 residues. The CDR3 here is CASSPQGAEQYV. The CDR3 region has the DNA TGTGCCAGCTCACCACAAGGAGCTGAGCAGTACGTC.

V usage is TRBV7-3 and J usage is TRBJ1-5, with TRBD1 matching over 8 bases. With 0 bases clipped from V and 5 bases from J, the junction kept 3 bases outside the gene matches. The CDR3 runs 15 residues. Germline-derived CDR1 and CDR2 are SGHTA and FQGTGA. The CDR3 DNA reads TGTGCCAGCAGCTTAACTTCAGGGGGCCATCAGCCCCAGCATTTT. This translates into CASSLTSGGHQPQHF.

J is TRBJ2-1 and V is TRBV9; 7 bases line up with TRBD1. This CDR3 spans 15 amino acids. After removal of 0 bases from V and 11 bases from J, the junction contained 11 bases not matched to a gene. The V gene's germline CDR1 is SGDLS and CDR2 YYNGEE. This CDR3 is CASSVDAGTVAKQFF. The DNA for the CDR3 is TGTGCCAGCAGCGTAGATGCCGGGACAGTTGCAAAGCAGTTCTTC. The whole variable domain, remainder taken from reference TRBV9 and TRBJ2-1, is DSGVTQTPKHLITATGQRVTLRCSPRSGDLSVYWYQQSLDQGLQFLIQYYNGEERAKGNILERFSAQQFPDLHSELNLSSLELGDSALYFCASSVDAGTVAKQFFGPGTRLTVL.

J is TRBJ2-1 and V is TRBV4-3, with D possibly TRBD2 on 5 matching bases. This CDR3 contains 14 residues. Trimming stripped 0 bases from V and 9 bases from J, with 12 bases between. CDR1 and CDR2 (germline): LGHNA, YSLEER. CDR3 in amino acids: CASSQDRLAGEQFF. In nucleotides, the CDR3 is TGCGCCAGCAGCCAAGATCGCCTAGCAGGTGAGCAGTTCTTC.

The chain couples TRBV10-3 to TRBJ2-1; D is possibly TRBD1 (6 bases). Trimming stripped 10 bases from V and 0 bases from J, with 10 bases between. The CDR3 length is 13 residues. CDR1 is ENHRY and CDR2 is SYGVKD in the germline V gene. This CDR3 reads CASSDSSYNEQFF. The CDR3 DNA is TGTGCCAGCTCGGACAGCTCCTACAATGAGCAGTTCTTC.

V gene TRBV10-3 combines with J gene TRBJ2-3; TRBD2 might be the D (6 bases). This CDR3 region has 15 residues. V was shortened by 1 base and J by 1 base, with 9 bases between the two germline ends. Germline assignment: CDR1 ENHRY and CDR2 SYGVKD. This CDR3 reads CAISELAARTDTQYF. DNA for the CDR3: TGTGCCATCAGTGAGTTAGCGGCTCGCACAGATACGCAGTATTTT.

V is TRBV4-1 and J is TRBJ2-3; 9 bases align to TRBD2. V gave up 0 bases and J gave up 3 bases; unmatched junction bases: 4. The CDR3 is made up of 16 amino acids. Germline values: CDR1 MGHRA, CDR2 YSYEKL. The CDR3 sequence is CASSQDAGGMTDTQYF. DNA of the CDR3: TGCGCCAGCAGCCAAGATGCGGGGGGGATGACAGATACGCAGTATTTT.

This clone was recorded once. The chain has TRBV5-1 and TRBJ2-5; 10 bases fit TRBD2. The germline gives CDR1 SGHRS, CDR2 YFSETQ. The CDR3 loop spans 14 amino acids. J was trimmed by 5 bases and V by 2 bases; bases with no gene match: 3. The CDR3 region has the DNA TGCGCCAGCAGCTTTACTAGCGGGGAGGAGACCCAGTACTTC. Translated: CASSFTSGEETQYF.

The chain uses TRBV11-1 and TRBJ1-3, with unresolved D. Germline-derived CDR1 and CDR2 are SGHAT and FQDESV (reference sequence). This CDR3 has 13 amino acids. V gave up 5 bases and J gave up 0 bases, with 5 bases separating them. CDR3 loop: CASSVNSGNTIYF. CDR3 coding DNA: TGTGCCAGCAGCGTAAACTCTGGAAACACCATATATTTT.

The chain couples TRBV28 to TRBJ1-2; the D gene is possibly TRBD1 (5 bases). The CDR3 runs to 14 residues. With 4 bases removed from V and 7 bases from J, the gap between germline ends came to 16 bases. Per germline, CDR1 MDHEN and CDR2 SYDVKM. The CDR3: CASSWSGEHCGYTF. The CDR3 region has the DNA TGTGCCAGCAGTTGGTCGGGGGAGCACTGTGGCTACACCTTC.

Note on this clone: Other DNA sequences of this sample code for an identical CDR3. The chain employs TRBV28 and TRBJ1-5; 10 positions agree with TRBD1. CDR1 MDHEN and CDR2 SYDVKM come from the germline V gene. The CDR3 has 15 residues. The V gene end was trimmed by 3 bases and the J gene end by 7 bases; junction bases not matched to a gene: 6. CDR3 sequence: CASSLGQGFRQPQHF. CDR3 nucleotide sequence: TGTGCCAGCAGTTTGGGACAGGGGTTTCGACAGCCCCAGCATTTT.

This clone was found a few times. The CDR3 sequence is CASTEGAGNTIYF. The CDR3 bases are TGCGCCAGCACCGAGGGGGCTGGAAACACCATATATTTT. This chain connects TRBV10-1 to TRBJ1-3; D might be TRBD1 (6 bases). Trimming pared 7 bases from V and 2 bases from J, leaving 9 bases between. CDR1 is WNHNN, CDR2 SYGVQD, per germline (reference sequence). This CDR3 is 13 amino acids long.

CDR3 region: CASSPRPGDMNQPQHF. DNA of the CDR3: TGTGCCAGCAGCCCACGTCCGGGGGATATGAATCAGCCCCAGCATTTT. V gene TRBV6-6 combines with J gene TRBJ1-5; a weak D match, TRBD1 (5 bases). V shed 6 bases and J shed 4 bases, with 19 bases lying between them. The V gene's germline CDR1 is MNHNY and CDR2 SVGAGI (reference sequence). This CDR3 has 16 amino acids.

The J gene is TRBJ1-2, the V gene TRBV27; 7 bases are a match to TRBD1. This CDR3 region has 13 residues. Germline CDR1 reads MNHEY; CDR2 reads SMNVEV (reference sequence). J was trimmed by 6 bases and V by 5 bases; bases with no gene match: 6. CDR3 loop: CASSIGGGNGYTF. The CDR3 region has the DNA TGTGCCAGCAGTATAGGAGGGGGCAATGGCTACACCTTC.

This chain connects TRBV15 to TRBJ2-7; a weak D match, TRBD1 (5 bases). V was shortened by 4 bases and J by 3 bases, with 7 bases between the two germline ends. CDR3 length: 12 residues. From germline, CDR1 is LNHNV and CDR2 YYDKDF (reference sequence). This chain's CDR3 is CATSITGYEQYF. CDR3 nucleotide sequence: TGTGCCACCAGCATTACAGGCTACGAGCAGTACTTC.

V is TRBV6-5 and J is TRBJ2-3; unclear D gene. Germline V gene lookup returns CDR1 MNHEY and CDR2 SVGAGI. The CDR3 contains 14 residues. V was cut by 7 bases and J by 4 bases, with 15 bases left in between. The CDR3 nucleotides read TGTGCCAGCACGAAAGGCGGCGAGGCAGATACGCAGTATTTT. Amino acids: CASTKGGEADTQYF.

The chain combines TRBV19 with TRBJ1-1; 8 bases fit TRBD1. Germline-derived CDR1 and CDR2 are LNHDA and SQIVND (reference sequence). The V and J ends lost 3 bases and 1 base, in that order; junction bases with no gene match: 1. The CDR3 loop spans 14 amino acids. CDR3 region: CASSIGQGNTEAFF. The CDR3 bases are TGTGCCAGTAGTATTGGACAGGGGAACACTGAAGCTTTCTTT.

This clone appeared a few times. V usage is TRBV2 and J usage is TRBJ1-1; D remains ambiguous. Germline V gives CDR1 SNHLY, CDR2 FYNNEI. Trimming shortened V by 0 bases and J by 0 bases, and 8 bases separated the two germline ends. The CDR3 consists of 15 residues. The CDR3 DNA follows: TGTGCCAGCAGTGAAGCCGCAAGCATGAACACTGAAGCTTTCTTT. Translation gives CASSEAASMNTEAFF.

The chain employs TRBV19 and TRBJ1-2; TRBD1 might be the D (6 bases). CDR3 length equals 12 residues. Between the trimmed V and J ends, which lost 11 bases and 6 bases, there was a span of 16 bases. Germline assignment: CDR1 LNHDA and CDR2 SQIVND (reference sequence). In DNA, the CDR3 is TGTGCCCCCGAGGGGGGGGGCGATGGCTACACCTTC. Its protein product is CAPEGGGDGYTF.

The chain recombines TRBV11-2 with TRBJ2-5; D unresolved. The V gene lost 5 bases and the J gene lost 2 bases, with 12 bases spanning the gap. CDR1 is SGHAT and CDR2 is FQNNGV in the germline V gene. The CDR3 runs 14 residues. DNA for the CDR3: TGTGCCAGCAGCCGTCCGGGTAATCAAGAGACCCAGTACTTC. Translation: CASSRPGNQETQYF.

The chain employs TRBV9 and TRBJ1-1; 8 positions agree with TRBD1. V was clipped by 4 bases and J by 1 base; unmatched bases: 3. The CDR3 is 14 residues long. Looked up from germline, CDR1 is SGDLS and CDR2 is YYNGEE. CDR3 coding DNA: TGTGCCAGCAGCTACACAGGGGGGAACACTGAAGCTTTCTTT. Residues: CASSYTGGNTEAFF.

The count of this clone is one. CDR3 sequence: CASSPTGGGQPQHF. The CDR3 coding sequence is TGTGCCAGCAGCCCAACCGGGGGGGGGCAGCCCCAGCATTTT. This chain links TRBV7-3 with TRBJ1-5; TRBD1 is a possible D gene (5 bases). The germline CDR1 and CDR2 sequences are SGHTA and FQGTGA. The CDR3 has 14 amino acids. V gave up 5 bases and J gave up 7 bases, with 15 bases separating them.

This clone was detected only a few times. The chain uses TRBV15 and TRBJ2-6; tentatively, D is TRBD2 (6 bases). CDR1 is LNHNV and CDR2 is YYDKDF in the germline V gene (reference sequence). Trimming shortened V by 5 bases and J by 1 base, and 9 bases separated the two germline ends. The length of the CDR3 is 15 residues. The CDR3 protein is CATSEGRSGANVLTF. CDR3 coding DNA: TGTGCCACCAGCGAGGGGAGGTCTGGGGCCAACGTCCTGACTTTC.

The V gene is TRBV10-2, the J gene TRBJ1-5; no firm D call. Germline values: CDR1 WSHSY, CDR2 SAAADI. The V and J ends lost 3 bases and 5 bases respectively, with 5 bases between them. This CDR3 has 12 residues. CDR3 protein: CASSDPYQPQHF. The DNA for the CDR3 is TGCGCCAGCAGTGACCCTTATCAGCCCCAGCATTTT.

This CDR3 reads CASSPARGRGYTEAFF. The CDR3 coding sequence is TGTGCCAGCAGCCCAGCTAGGGGGAGAGGGTACACTGAAGCTTTCTTT. The chain recombines TRBV7-9 with TRBJ1-1; perhaps TRBD1 as D (6 bases). V shed 5 bases and J shed 3 bases, with 19 bases lying between them. CDR1 SEHNR and CDR2 FQNEAQ come from the germline V gene (reference sequence). The CDR3 loop spans 16 amino acids.